This T cell receptor beta chain was identified in a study of shared clonotypes between healthy human individuals. This CDR3 is 13 amino acids long. Germline V gives CDR1 GTSNPN, CDR2 SVGIG (reference sequence). Clones were sequenced by immunoSEQ multiplex PCR, and TCRdb holds only the in-frame ones, with some missing. The data contain about 520,000 clones, about 85% of them seen just once; the ten biggest clones take up approximately 11%. Only one count was recorded for this clone. The chain combines TRBV30 with TRBJ1-1; maybe TRBD1 (5 bases). The sequence was obtained from a middle-aged woman in good health. Some clones in this sample may be carry-over from other donors' samples. Material: PBMCs. As DNA, the CDR3 is TGTTACGGACAATCGTCTCGGAACACTGAAGCTTTCTTT. Its translation is CYGQSSRNTEAFF.